The 6 T cell receptor beta chains below all came from one sample that was sequenced in a study of human T cells and chemical hapten exposure. The sample's time point: patch test 3, about 24 weeks after DPC sensitization. Documented treatment: therapeutic diphenylcyclopropenone sensitization with weekly scalp DPC. TCRdb reanalysed the RACE reads using MiXCR and keeps one entry per CDR3 protein. The data show 100,000 to 120,000 distinct CDR3 sequences, roughly a third seen once. The sequencing used whole blood, collected in connection with sensitization to the hapten diphenylcyclopropenone (DPC). The receptor set was obtained from a man in his forties with alopecia areata. Some clones in this sample may be carry-over from other donors' samples.

The chain combines TRBV6-2 or TRBV6-3 with TRBJ2-3; TRBD1 agrees at 7 bases. Trimming took 5 bases from V and 2 from J; bases not matched to a gene: 4. The CDR3 length is 14 residues. Germline CDR1 reads MNHEY; CDR2 reads SVGEGT. CDR3 nucleotide sequence: TGTGCCAGCAGTCGGACAGGCCTCACAGATACGCAGTATTTT. It is translated as CASSRTGLTDTQYF.

The chain has TRBV27 and TRBJ1-6, with D hard to call. Trimming stripped 2 bases from V and 7 bases from J, with 12 bases between. Germline CDR1 is MNHEY and CDR2 is SMNVEV (reference sequence). CDR3 length equals 15 residues. In nucleotides, the CDR3 is TGTGCCAGCAGTTTAGCTGGGCTCCGGAATTCACCCCTCCACTTT. Translated: CASSLAGLRNSPLHF.

V is TRBV18 and J is TRBJ2-7; unclear D gene. Trimming took 5 bases from V and 6 from J, leaving 14 bases between them. This CDR3 has 13 amino acids. Germline V gives CDR1 KGHSH, CDR2 LQKENI. The CDR3 here is CASSTSDRSEQYV. DNA of the CDR3: TGTGCCAGCTCAACCTCGGACCGCTCCGAGCAGTACGTC.

The sample holds a few counts of this clonotype. This chain uses TRBV20-1 with TRBJ2-1; TRBD2 aligns across 7 bases. The CDR3 extends over 15 amino acids. V shed 2 bases, J shed 0 bases, and the junction held 4 bases outside the gene matches. CDR1 is DFQATT, CDR2 SNEGSKA, per germline (reference sequence). In DNA, the CDR3 is TGCAGTGCTAGAATGGGCGGGGGCTCCTACAATGAGCAGTTCTTC. This gives the protein CSARMGGGSYNEQFF.

The gene calls are TRBV7-3 and TRBJ1-1; 7 bases fit TRBD1. Germline lookup yields CDR1 SGHTA and CDR2 FQGTGA. Trimming at V came to 4 bases and at J to 0 bases, leaving 5 bases not matched to a gene. This CDR3 is built from 15 residues. The CDR3 reads CASSYTRGLNTEAFF. The CDR3 nucleotides read TGTGCCAGCAGCTATACAAGGGGGCTGAACACTGAAGCTTTCTTT. The variable domain in full, completed from reference TRBV7-3 and TRBJ1-1, reads GAGVSQTPSNKVTEKGKYVELRCDPISGHTALYWYRQSLGQGPEFLIYFQGTGAADDSGLPNDRFFAVRPEGSVSTLKIQRTERGDSAVYLCASSYTRGLNTEAFFGQGTRLTVV.

This clonotype was seen only once. The rearrangement uses TRBV19 and TRBJ2-3; 7 bases are a match to TRBD2. This CDR3 contains 15 residues. The V gene end was trimmed by 6 bases and the J gene end by 4 bases; junction bases not matched to a gene: 10. Germline V gene lookup returns CDR1 LNHDA and CDR2 SQIVND (reference sequence). The CDR3 DNA sequence: TGTGCCAGTAGAACACGACTAGCTGTTTCAGATACGCAGTATTTT. As protein: CASRTRLAVSDTQYF.